Below are 17 T cell receptor beta chains sequenced from a single sample in a study of shared clonotypes between healthy human individuals (dated by TCRdb to 2020 to 2021). The method behind the library was the immunoSEQ multiplex PCR assay. TCRdb provides this immuneACCESS table in a form limited to in-frame rearrangements. Some clones are lacking; in checked studies, under half of them reflect an unresolved V gene, and why the rest are absent is not known. The sample table shows about 2.5 million clones, and around 90% are seen once. In total, the top ten clones hold 0.37% of the sample. The source material was naive CD4+ T cells from PBMCs. The cell subset or site label for this specimen denotes: CD45RA+ positively selected. All receptors derive from a man in his late teens or twenties in good health. Some clones in this sample may be carry-over from other donors' samples.

Remarks on this clone: Other DNA sequences in this specimen translate into the identical CDR3. The chain recombines TRBV7-8 with TRBJ1-1, with TRBD1 matching over 8 bases. The CDR3 covers 15 residues. Trimming took 4 bases from V and 1 from J; bases not matched to a gene: 5. Germline assignment: CDR1 SGHVS and CDR2 FQNEAQ. The CDR3 region is CASSWSGGGNTEAFF. CDR3 coding DNA: TGTGCCAGCAGCTGGTCAGGGGGCGGGAACACTGAAGCTTTCTTT.

The rearrangement uses TRBV2 and TRBJ1-2; D is unresolved. CDR1 is SNHLY and CDR2 is FYNNEI in the germline V gene. CDR3 length: 12 amino acids. V lost 8 bases to trimming and J lost 2 bases, with 9 bases between them. The DNA of the CDR3 is TGTGCCAGCCTCCGTCAAAACTATGGCTACACCTTC. Translating gives CASLRQNYGYTF.

This clone was recorded once. The rearrangement joins TRBV5-1 to TRBJ2-3; D gene ambiguous. V was trimmed by 0 bases and J by 4 bases, leaving 15 bases between them. This CDR3 region has 16 residues. CDR1 is SGHRS, CDR2 YFSETQ, per germline. The CDR3 DNA sequence: TGCGCCAGCAGCTTGGTCGGGTCTGATCAAGCAGATACGCAGTATTTT. It translates to CASSLVGSDQADTQYF.

The sample holds one count of this clone. This chain joins TRBV28 and TRBJ2-6, with TRBD2 matching over 8 bases. The CDR3 extends over 17 amino acids. The ends lost 5 bases at V and 0 bases at J; junction bases unmatched: 6. CDR1 is MDHEN, CDR2 SYDVKM, per germline. CDR3 sequence (DNA): TGTGCCAGCAGTATCGGGAGGGGCCTCTCTGGGGCCAACGTCCTGACTTTC. It codes for CASSIGRGLSGANVLTF.

V usage is TRBV6-5 and J usage is TRBJ1-1, with TRBD1 identical over 9 bases. The CDR3 is 13 residues long. The germline V gene encodes CDR1 MNHEY and CDR2 SVGAGI. The junction had 7 bases not matched to a gene; V was cut back by 7 bases and J by 7 bases. The CDR3 bases are TGTGCCAGCACCAAAACAGGGGGCGGTGAAGCTTTCTTT. Amino acids: CASTKTGGGEAFF.

The chain has TRBV5-1 and TRBJ2-1; 13 bases are a match to TRBD2. V was pared by 4 bases and J by 8 bases, with 6 bases of the junction left unmatched. The CDR3 runs to 15 residues. CDR1 and CDR2 (germline): SGHRS, YFSETQ. For the CDR3, the DNA is TGCGCCAGCAGCGAGGGACTAGCGGGGAGCCATGAGCAGTTCTTC. This sequence encodes CASSEGLAGSHEQFF.

This clone was counted a few times. CDR3 amino acids: CASRRKAFF. CDR3 in DNA: TGTGCCAGCAGGCGAAAAGCTTTCTTT. The chain links TRBV21-1 to TRBJ1-1. TRBV21-1 has pseudogene status. The CDR3 has 9 residues.

The chain joins TRBV4-1 to TRBJ1-1; unclear D gene. CDR3 length: 13 amino acids. The germline V gene encodes CDR1 MGHRA and CDR2 YSYEKL. V was cut by 5 bases and J by 0 bases, with 7 bases left in between. Written as DNA, the CDR3 is TGCGCCAGCAGCTTCGATATGAACACTGAAGCTTTCTTT. This codes for CASSFDMNTEAFF.

As to this clone: The sample holds other DNA sequences that translate to the same CDR3. The chain carries TRBV7-2 and TRBJ2-7; no firm D call. This CDR3 spans 11 amino acids. Trimming left V 5 bases short and J 4 bases short, with 6 bases between. Germline CDR1 reads SGHTA; CDR2 reads FQGNSA. CDR3 bases: TGTGCCAGCAGCGGACGATACGAGCAGTACTTC. It specifies CASSGRYEQYF.

Comments on this clone: The identical CDR3 is also encoded by other nucleotide sequences in the sample. V is TRBV2 and J is TRBJ2-7; TRBD1 matches at 8 bases. The ends lost 6 bases at V and 4 bases at J; junction bases unmatched: 2. The CDR3 has 12 residues. CDR1 and CDR2 from the germline V gene are SNHLY and FYNNEI. The CDR3 region has the DNA TGTGCCAGCAGGCAGGGGGCTTACGAGCAGTACTTC. Protein sequence: CASRQGAYEQYF.

This rearrangement joins TRBV7-2 to TRBJ2-7; TRBD2 matches 9 bases. Germline CDR1 and CDR2: SGHTA and FQGNSA. The J segment lost 0 bases and the V segment lost 5 bases, leaving 2 bases of the junction unmatched. The CDR3 is 14 amino acids. Here the CDR3 reads CASSRSGGSYEQYF. The CDR3 DNA is TGTGCCAGCAGCCGTAGCGGGGGCTCCTACGAGCAGTACTTC.

This sequence joins TRBV27 and TRBJ2-7; D ambiguous. Germline V gene data show CDR1 as MNHEY and CDR2 as SMNVEV (reference sequence). Trimming stripped 3 bases from V and 4 bases from J, with 13 bases between. The CDR3 is made up of 14 amino acids. CDR3 sequence (DNA): TGTGCCAGCAGTTTGGGCGGACCTACTTACGAGCAGTACTTC. This encodes CASSLGGPTYEQYF.

V and J are TRBV18 and TRBJ2-1; TRBD1 aligns across 9 bases. The junction had 7 bases not matched to a gene; V was cut back by 4 bases and J by 6 bases. The germline CDR1 and CDR2 sequences are KGHSH and LQKENI. CDR3 length: 15 residues. This CDR3 is CASSQRQGGSNEQFF. In DNA, the CDR3 is TGTGCCAGCTCACAAAGACAGGGGGGAAGCAATGAGCAGTTCTTC.

V and J are TRBV28 and TRBJ2-1; TRBD2 aligns across 14 bases. CDR1 is MDHEN and CDR2 is SYDVKM in the germline V gene. J gave up 9 bases and V 2 bases, and 6 bases lay outside the gene matches. The CDR3 runs to 16 residues. CDR3 amino acids: CASSLVGTSGSVEQFF. In nucleotides, the CDR3 is TGTGCCAGCAGTTTAGTAGGGACTAGCGGGAGTGTTGAGCAGTTCTTC.

The rearrangement joins TRBV28 to TRBJ2-4; D unclear. The CDR3 runs to 14 residues. Germline V lookup: CDR1 MDHEN, CDR2 SYDVKM. V lost 6 bases, J lost 2 bases, and 11 bases lay in between. The CDR3 nucleotides are TGTGCCAGCAGGACGGACCCAACCAAAAACATTCAGTACTTC. Protein product: CASRTDPTKNIQYF.

The CDR3 nucleotides are TGTGCCAGTAGTACCCCTCAACTACAGGGGTTTAGTGGCTACACCTTC. Its protein is CASSTPQLQGFSGYTF. This chain links TRBV19 with TRBJ1-2; 7 bases are shared with TRBD1. J was trimmed by 7 bases and V by 4 bases; bases with no gene match: 15. The CDR3 runs 16 residues. The V gene's germline CDR1 is LNHDA and CDR2 SQIVND (reference sequence).

The chain links TRBV5-1 to TRBJ2-7, with D possibly being TRBD1 or TRBD2 (5 bases each). CDR1 is SGHRS and CDR2 is YFSETQ in the germline V gene. This CDR3 region has 14 residues. V was clipped by 1 base and J by 7 bases, with 15 bases between them. DNA for the CDR3: TGCGCCAGCAGCTTGTCGTCCCGGGGCGCAGAGCAGTACTTC. Its protein is CASSLSSRGAEQYF. The whole variable domain, filled in from reference TRBV5-1 and TRBJ2-7, reads KAGVTQTPRYLIKTRGQQVTLSCSPISGHRSVSWYQQTPGQGLQFLFEYFSETQRNKGNFPGRFSGRQFSNSRSEMNVSTLELGDSALYLCASSLSSRGAEQYFGPGTRLTVT.